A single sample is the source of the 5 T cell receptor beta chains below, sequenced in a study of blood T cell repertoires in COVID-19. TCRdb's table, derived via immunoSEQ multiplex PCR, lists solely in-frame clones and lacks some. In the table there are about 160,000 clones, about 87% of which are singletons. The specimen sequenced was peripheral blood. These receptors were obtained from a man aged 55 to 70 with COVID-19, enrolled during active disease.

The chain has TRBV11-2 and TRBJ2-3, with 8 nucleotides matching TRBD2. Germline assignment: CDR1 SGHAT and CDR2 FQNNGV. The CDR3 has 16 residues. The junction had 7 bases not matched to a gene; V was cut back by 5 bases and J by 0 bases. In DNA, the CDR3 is TGTGCCAGCAGCGGAACAGCGGGGGTTAGCACAGATACGCAGTATTTT. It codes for CASSGTAGVSTDTQYF.

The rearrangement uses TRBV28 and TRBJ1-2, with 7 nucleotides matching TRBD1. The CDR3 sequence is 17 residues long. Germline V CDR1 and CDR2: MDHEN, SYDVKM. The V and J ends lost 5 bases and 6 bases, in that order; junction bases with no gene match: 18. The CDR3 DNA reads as TGTGCCAGCAGTACGCAAGGGGGCAGGGTCGAGTATGATGGCTACACCTTC. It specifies CASSTQGGRVEYDGYTF.

CDR3 in amino acids: CASSYGRGGEGGYTF. CDR3 in DNA: TGTGCCAGCTCTTACGGTCGAGGGGGAGAAGGCGGCTACACCTTC. The chain combines TRBV6-5 with TRBJ1-2, with D possibly being TRBD1 (6 bases). Germline loops: CDR1 MNHEY, CDR2 SVGAGI. The V gene lost 8 bases and the J gene lost 8 bases, with 24 bases spanning the gap. This CDR3 has 15 amino acids.

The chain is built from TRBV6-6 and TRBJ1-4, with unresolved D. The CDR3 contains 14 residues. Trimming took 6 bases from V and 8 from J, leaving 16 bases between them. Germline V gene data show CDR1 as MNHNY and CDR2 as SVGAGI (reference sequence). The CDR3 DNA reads TGTGCCAGCAGGACGACGCCCCCGGGGGAAAAACTGTTTTTT. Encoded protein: CASRTTPPGEKLFF.

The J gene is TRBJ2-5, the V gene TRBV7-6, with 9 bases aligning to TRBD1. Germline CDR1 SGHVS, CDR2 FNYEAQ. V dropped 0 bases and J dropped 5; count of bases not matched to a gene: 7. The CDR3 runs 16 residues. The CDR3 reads CASSLALQGARETQYF. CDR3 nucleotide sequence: TGTGCCAGCAGCTTAGCGTTACAGGGGGCCCGGGAGACCCAGTACTTC.